These 22 T cell receptor beta chains share one sample of origin, sequenced in a study of CD8 T cells in ankylosing spondylitis. MiXCR, applied by TCRdb to the 5' RACE reads, yields one record per CDR3 protein. The sample records about 160,000 distinct CDR3 sequences, around 19% being singletons. The sample comprised blood, either unsorted or a sorted T cell fraction (not recorded which). These TCRs come from a male donor with ankylosing spondylitis or in good health (not recorded which).

This clonotype turned up a few times. This chain joins TRBV6-1 and TRBJ2-7; D not resolved. Germline V gene data show CDR1 as MNHNS and CDR2 as SASEGT. The V end lost 2 bases, the J end lost 0 bases, and 11 bases lay between the germline ends. The CDR3 covers 15 residues. The DNA of the CDR3 is TGTGCCAGCAGTGAATGGGCTGCAAGCTCCTACGAGCAGTACTTC. This gives the protein CASSEWAASSYEQYF.

This clonotype appeared many times. This chain joins TRBV5-1 and TRBJ2-4, with a weak D call TRBD2 (6 bases). The CDR3 is 16 residues long. Germline loops: CDR1 SGHRS, CDR2 YFSETQ. The ends were cut back, 7 bases at V and 2 bases at J, with 19 bases in the middle. CDR3 DNA sequence: TGCGCCAGCGGCCCCGGAGGGGCAGGGTCCAAAAACATTCAGTACTTC. Its translation is CASGPGGAGSKNIQYF.

With respect to this clonotype: Since a much larger clone is just one base distant, this may be a read error. No conserved phenylalanine or tryptophan ends this CDR3, so it is likely a read error. CDR3 sequence reads: CSARFGNTEAFS. DNA for the CDR3: TGCAGTGCTAGATTCGGGAACACTGAAGCTTTCTCT. The chain uses TRBV20-1 and TRBJ1-1; D call uncertain. CDR3 length: 12 residues. V shed 2 bases and J shed 1 base, with 5 bases lying between them. Germline CDR1 and CDR2: DFQATT and SNEGSKA (reference sequence).

The chain uses TRBV20-1 and TRBJ1-1, with D perhaps matching TRBD1 (5 bases). The CDR3 is 14 residues long. V lost 3 bases to trimming and J lost 5 bases, with 16 bases between them. The germline V gene encodes CDR1 DFQATT and CDR2 SNEGSKA (reference sequence). The CDR3 sequence: CSARGPGRSTEAFF. The CDR3 bases are TGCAGTGCTAGGGGGCCAGGGCGGAGTACTGAAGCTTTCTTT.

This clonotype was detected many times. V and J are TRBV2 and TRBJ2-2, with D maybe TRBD1 (5 bases). Germline assignment: CDR1 SNHLY and CDR2 FYNNEI. The CDR3 is made up of 16 amino acids. Trimming took off 5 bases at V and 0 bases at J, with 13 bases between the two ends. In nucleotides, the CDR3 is TGTGCCAGCAGTAGACAGTCGTATGCGAACACCGGGGAGCTGTTTTTT. Translated, it gives CASSRQSYANTGELFF.

This clonotype was observed a few times. This chain connects TRBV2 to TRBJ2-2, with D uncertain. Germline CDR1 SNHLY, CDR2 FYNNEI. V lost 4 bases to trimming and J lost 2 bases, with 8 bases between them. The length of the CDR3 is 14 residues. CDR3 DNA: TGTGCCAGCAGTGTCCCTGGAAACACCGGGGAGCTGTTTTTT. Protein: CASSVPGNTGELFF.

This clonotype was recorded at least ten times. The chain has TRBV27 and TRBJ2-7, with 9 bases matching TRBD1. Germline-derived CDR1 and CDR2 are MNHEY and SMNVEV (reference sequence). The CDR3 runs 19 residues. The J segment lost 3 bases and the V segment lost 0 bases, leaving 15 bases of the junction unmatched. In nucleotides, the CDR3 is TGTGCCAGCAGTTTATCGGCCCCAACGTGGACAGGGGTCTTCTACGAGCAGTACTTC. It specifies CASSLSAPTWTGVFYEQYF.

This clonotype occurred a few times. This rearrangement joins TRBV25-1 to TRBJ2-1; 9 bases agree with TRBD1. Trimming cost V 5 bases and J 10 bases; bases outside gene matches: 15. This CDR3 contains 16 residues. Per germline, CDR1 MGHDK and CDR2 SYGVNS. For the CDR3, the DNA is TGTGCCAGCAGTATACTTACAGGGGGCGATTCACTCGAGCAGTTCTTC. Residues: CASSILTGGDSLEQFF.

The V call is TRBV30, the J call TRBJ1-4; a possible D gene is TRBD1 (5 bases). CDR1 and CDR2 from the germline V gene are GTSNPN and SVGIG (reference sequence). Trimming removed 4 bases from V and 10 bases from J, with 25 bases in between. The CDR3 contains 16 residues. The CDR3 region is CAWTSPGGTDSGKLFF. The CDR3 DNA reads as TGTGCCTGGACATCCCCCGGAGGGACTGACTCTGGAAAACTGTTTTTT.

This clonotype was counted only a few times. V is TRBV5-6 and J is TRBJ2-1; D remains ambiguous. V lost 1 base and J lost 0, with 11 bases in between. Germline CDR1 SGHDT, CDR2 YYEEEE. The CDR3 sequence is 16 residues long. CDR3 nucleotides: TGTGCCAGCAGCTTGAATTCGCGAAGCTCCTACAATGAGCAGTTCTTC. Translated, it gives CASSLNSRSSYNEQFF.

A word on this clonotype: The junction departs from germline at one end; a sequencing error may be responsible. This rearrangement joins TRBV11-2 to TRBJ2-4; 8 bases agree with TRBD2. Per germline, CDR1 SGHAT and CDR2 FQNNGV. The CDR3 totals 20 residues. The CDR3 nucleotides are TGTGCCAGCAACTTAGATGATTTGAGCGGGAGATTACTAGCCAAAAACATTCAGTACTTC. As protein: CASNLDDLSGRLLAKNIQYF.

This clonotype was recorded many times. At one end, the junction sequence differs from germline, possibly due to a read error. The chain is built from TRBV14 and TRBJ2-1; 8 bases align to TRBD1. The CDR3 runs to 13 residues. CDR1 SGHDN and CDR2 FVKESK come from the germline V gene. The CDR3, as DNA: TGTGCCAGCAGCCAAGACAGGGGGCGGTTAACGCTCTTC. Protein sequence: CASSQDRGRLTLF.

With regard to this clonotype: With a much larger clone just one base away, this may be a read error. The chain recombines TRBV5-1 with TRBJ2-1; D not certain. Germline CDR1 reads SGHRS; CDR2 reads YFSETQ. This CDR3 region has 15 residues. The DNA of the CDR3 is TGCCCCAGCAGAGCACTCCCGAGCTCCTACAATGAGCAGTTCTTC. This translates into CPSRALPSSYNEQFF.

This clonotype was detected ten times or more. The chain uses TRBV20-1 and TRBJ2-1; D tentatively reads TRBD1 or TRBD2 (7 bases each). The CDR3 sequence is 17 residues long. V lost 0 bases and J 4 bases, leaving 19 bases between the germline ends. The V gene's germline CDR1 is DFQATT and CDR2 SNEGSKA (reference sequence). The CDR3 here is CSARDRGGTSSYNEQFF. As DNA, the CDR3 is TGCAGTGCTAGAGACAGGGGGGGTACTAGCTCTTACAATGAGCAGTTCTTC.

This clonotype showed up just once. This could be a read error, since a much larger clone is one nucleotide away. The rearrangement uses TRBV20-1 and TRBJ1-1; D not resolved. V gave up 5 bases and J gave up 11 bases, with 18 bases separating them. Germline values: CDR1 DFQATT, CDR2 SNEGSKA (reference sequence). CDR3 size: 12 residues. CDR3 nucleotides: TGCAGTGCTCCGGTCACACCACCCTATGCTTTCTTT. Its translation is CSAPVTPPYAFF.

The V call is TRBV7-9, the J call TRBJ2-1; D remains ambiguous. V was pared by 5 bases and J by 1 base, with 12 bases between. Germline CDR1 reads SEHNR; CDR2 reads FQNEAQ (reference sequence). The CDR3 is 15 amino acids. CDR3 DNA sequence: TGTGCCAGCAGCACCGCCAACTGGTCCTACAATGAGCAGTTCTTC. It codes for CASSTANWSYNEQFF.

This clonotype was seen more than once but under ten times. The rearrangement uses TRBV28 and TRBJ2-3, with D perhaps assigned TRBD1 or TRBD2 (6 bases each). The germline V gene has CDR1 MDHEN and CDR2 SYDVKM. Trimming pared 2 bases from V and 3 bases from J, leaving 18 bases between. CDR3 length equals 17 residues. The chain's CDR3 is CASSLTQGYAGTDTQYF. CDR3 in DNA: TGTGCCAGCAGTTTAACGCAGGGGTATGCGGGGACAGATACGCAGTATTTT.

This clonotype appeared many times. The chain joins TRBV29-1 to TRBJ2-5; D may correspond to TRBD1 or TRBD2 (5 bases each). The V gene lost 3 bases and the J gene lost 2 bases, with 19 bases spanning the gap. CDR1 is SQVTM, CDR2 ANQGSEA, per germline. This CDR3 spans 16 amino acids. CDR3: CSVEGDDSAVQETQYF. The CDR3 bases are TGCAGCGTTGAGGGGGACGACAGTGCCGTACAAGAGACCCAGTACTTC.

As regards this clonotype: This may be a read error, as it is one base from a much larger clone. The chain has TRBV4-2 and TRBJ2-2, with D tentatively TRBD2 (5 bases). In germline, CDR1 is LGHNA, CDR2 YNFKEQ. The CDR3 totals 15 residues. Trimming stripped 4 bases from V and 5 bases from J, with 14 bases between. The CDR3 DNA sequence: TGTGCCAGCAGCCCCGGGATGCCCGGGACCGGGGAGCTGTTTTTT. Translation gives CASSPGMPGTGELFF.

A few counts support this clonotype. The chain carries TRBV30 and TRBJ2-3; D remains unclear. The CDR3 runs to 11 residues. CDR1 is GTSNPN, CDR2 SVGIG, per germline (reference sequence). V lost 8 bases and J 4 bases, leaving 10 bases between the germline ends. Written as DNA, the CDR3 is TGTGCCGGAACTCGACCAGATACGCAGTATTTT. Translating it yields CAGTRPDTQYF.

J is TRBJ2-1 and V is TRBV27; tentatively, D is TRBD2 (5 bases). Germline CDR1 and CDR2: MNHEY and SMNVEV (reference sequence). Trimming took off 6 bases at V and 12 bases at J, with 12 bases between the two ends. The CDR3 is 11 residues long. In DNA, the CDR3 is TGTGCCAGCAGCTCCGGGGTGGGGCAGTTCTTC. As protein: CASSSGVGQFF.

This clonotype showed up many times. The chain recombines TRBV5-1 with TRBJ2-2; TRBD2 aligns across 10 bases. V was clipped by 3 bases and J by 6 bases; unmatched bases: 8. The CDR3 is 16 amino acids. Germline V gene data show CDR1 as SGHRS and CDR2 as YFSETQ. CDR3 sequence reads: CASSYSSGSNPGELFF. CDR3 nucleotides: TGCGCCAGCAGCTACTCTAGCGGGAGTAATCCCGGGGAGCTGTTTTTT.